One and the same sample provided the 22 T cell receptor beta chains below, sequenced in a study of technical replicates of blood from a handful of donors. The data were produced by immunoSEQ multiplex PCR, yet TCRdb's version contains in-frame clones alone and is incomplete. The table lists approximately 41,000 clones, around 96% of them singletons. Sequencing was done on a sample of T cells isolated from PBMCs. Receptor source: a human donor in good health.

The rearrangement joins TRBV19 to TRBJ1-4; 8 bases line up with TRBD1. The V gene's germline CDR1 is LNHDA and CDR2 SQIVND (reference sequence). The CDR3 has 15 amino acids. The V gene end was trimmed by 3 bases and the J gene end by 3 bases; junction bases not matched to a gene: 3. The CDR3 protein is CASSMGTGSNEKLFF. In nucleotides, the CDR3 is TGTGCCAGTAGTATGGGGACAGGATCTAATGAAAAACTGTTTTTT.

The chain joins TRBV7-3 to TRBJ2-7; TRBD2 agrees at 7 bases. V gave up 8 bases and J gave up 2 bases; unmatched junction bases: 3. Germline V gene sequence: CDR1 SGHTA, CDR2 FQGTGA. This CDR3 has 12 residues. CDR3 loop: CASSGTTYEQYF. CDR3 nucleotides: TGTGCCAGCTCCGGGACTACCTACGAGCAGTACTTC.

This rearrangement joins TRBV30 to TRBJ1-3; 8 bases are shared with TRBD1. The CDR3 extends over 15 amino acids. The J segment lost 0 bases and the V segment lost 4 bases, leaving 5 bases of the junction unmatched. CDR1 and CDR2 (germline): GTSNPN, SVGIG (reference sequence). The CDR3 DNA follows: TGTGCCTGGAATAGGGACAGGAGCTCTGGAAACACCATATATTTT. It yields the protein CAWNRDRSSGNTIYF.

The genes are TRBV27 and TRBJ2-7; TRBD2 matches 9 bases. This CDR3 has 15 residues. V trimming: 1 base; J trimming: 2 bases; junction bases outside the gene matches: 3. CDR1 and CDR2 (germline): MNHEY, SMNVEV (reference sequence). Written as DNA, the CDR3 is TGTGCCAGCAGTTTATTGGGCGGGAGGGCCTACGAGCAGTACTTC. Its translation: CASSLLGGRAYEQYF.

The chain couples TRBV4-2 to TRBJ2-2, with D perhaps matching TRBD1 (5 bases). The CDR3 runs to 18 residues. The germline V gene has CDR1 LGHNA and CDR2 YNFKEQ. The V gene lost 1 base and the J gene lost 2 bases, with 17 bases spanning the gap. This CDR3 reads CASSQAGRTGRNTGELFF. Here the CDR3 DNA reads TGTGCCAGCAGCCAAGCAGGGCGGACGGGTCGAAACACCGGGGAGCTGTTTTTT.

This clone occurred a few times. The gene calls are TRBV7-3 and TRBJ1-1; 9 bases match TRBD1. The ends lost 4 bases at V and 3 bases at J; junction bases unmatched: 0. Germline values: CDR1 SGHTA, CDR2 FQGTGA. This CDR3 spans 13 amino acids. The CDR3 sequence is CASSWTGDTEAFF. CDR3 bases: TGTGCCAGCAGCTGGACAGGGGACACTGAAGCTTTCTTT.

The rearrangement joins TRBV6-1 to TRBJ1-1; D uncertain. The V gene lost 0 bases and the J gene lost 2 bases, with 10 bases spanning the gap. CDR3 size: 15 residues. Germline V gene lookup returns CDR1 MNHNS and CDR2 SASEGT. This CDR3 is CASSEAQWRNTEAFF. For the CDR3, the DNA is TGTGCCAGCAGTGAAGCTCAGTGGAGAAACACTGAAGCTTTCTTT.

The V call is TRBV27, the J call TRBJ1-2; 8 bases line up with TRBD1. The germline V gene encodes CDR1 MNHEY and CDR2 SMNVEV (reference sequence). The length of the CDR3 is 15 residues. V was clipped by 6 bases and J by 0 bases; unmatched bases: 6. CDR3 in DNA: TGTGCCAGCAGCAGAGACAGGGGATCTAACTATGGCTACACCTTC. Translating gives CASSRDRGSNYGYTF.

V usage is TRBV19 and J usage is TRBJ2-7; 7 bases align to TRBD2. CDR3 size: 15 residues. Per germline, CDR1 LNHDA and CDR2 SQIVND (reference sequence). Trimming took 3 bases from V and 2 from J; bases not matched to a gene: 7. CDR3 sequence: CASSIFSGGTYEQYF. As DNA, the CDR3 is TGTGCCAGTAGTATTTTTTCCGGGGGGACCTACGAGCAGTACTTC.

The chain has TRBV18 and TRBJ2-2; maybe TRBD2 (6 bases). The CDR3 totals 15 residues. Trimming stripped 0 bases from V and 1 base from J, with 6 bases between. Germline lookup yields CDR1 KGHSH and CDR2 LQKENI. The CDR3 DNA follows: TGTGCCAGCTCACCACCGGGGGGGAACACCGGGGAGCTGTTTTTT. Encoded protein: CASSPPGGNTGELFF. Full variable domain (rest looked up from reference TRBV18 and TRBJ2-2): NAGVMQNPRHLVRRRGQEARLRCSPMKGHSHVYWYRQLPEEGLKFMVYLQKENIIDESGMPKERFSAEFPKEGPSILRIQQVVRGDSAAYFCASSPPGGNTGELFFGEGSRLTVL.

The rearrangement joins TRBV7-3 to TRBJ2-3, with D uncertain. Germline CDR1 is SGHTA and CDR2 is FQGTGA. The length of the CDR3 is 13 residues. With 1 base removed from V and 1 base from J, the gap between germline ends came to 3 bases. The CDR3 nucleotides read TGTGCCAGCAGCTTAATAGGCACAGATACGCAGTATTTT. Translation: CASSLIGTDTQYF. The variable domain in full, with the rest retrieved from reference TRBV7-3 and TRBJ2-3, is GAGVSQTPSNKVTEKGKYVELRCDPISGHTALYWYRQSLGQGPEFLIYFQGTGAADDSGLPNDRFFAVRPEGSVSTLKIQRTERGDSAVYLCASSLIGTDTQYFGPGTRLTVL.

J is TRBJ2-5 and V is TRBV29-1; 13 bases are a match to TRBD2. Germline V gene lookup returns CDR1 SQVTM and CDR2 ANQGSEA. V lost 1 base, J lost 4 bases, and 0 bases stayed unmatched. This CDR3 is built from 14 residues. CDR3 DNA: TGCAGCGTTGAAGGACTAGCGGGAGGAGAGACCCAGTACTTC. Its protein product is CSVEGLAGGETQYF.

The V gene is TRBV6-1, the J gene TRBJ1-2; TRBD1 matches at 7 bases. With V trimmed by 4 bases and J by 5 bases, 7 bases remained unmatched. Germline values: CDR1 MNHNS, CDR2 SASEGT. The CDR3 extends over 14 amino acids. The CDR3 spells CASSGQGVWYGYTF. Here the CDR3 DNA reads TGTGCCAGCAGTGGACAGGGTGTTTGGTATGGCTACACCTTC.

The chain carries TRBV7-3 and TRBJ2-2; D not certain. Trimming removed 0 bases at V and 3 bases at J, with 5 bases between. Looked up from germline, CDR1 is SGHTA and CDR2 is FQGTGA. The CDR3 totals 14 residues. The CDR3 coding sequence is TGTGCCAGCAGCTTAACTACTTACACCGGGGAGCTGTTTTTT. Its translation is CASSLTTYTGELFF.

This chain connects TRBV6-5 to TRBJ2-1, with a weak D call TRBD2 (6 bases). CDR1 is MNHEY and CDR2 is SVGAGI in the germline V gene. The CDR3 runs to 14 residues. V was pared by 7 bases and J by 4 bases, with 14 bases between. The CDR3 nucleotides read TGTGCCAGCAAGTGGGGAGGAGAGTACAATGAGCAGTTCTTC. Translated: CASKWGGEYNEQFF.

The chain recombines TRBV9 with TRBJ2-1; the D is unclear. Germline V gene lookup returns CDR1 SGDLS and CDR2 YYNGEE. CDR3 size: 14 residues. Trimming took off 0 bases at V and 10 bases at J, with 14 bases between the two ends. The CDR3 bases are TGTGCCAGCAGCGTAGTGGCCCAATTAACGGAGCAGTTCTTC. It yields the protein CASSVVAQLTEQFF.

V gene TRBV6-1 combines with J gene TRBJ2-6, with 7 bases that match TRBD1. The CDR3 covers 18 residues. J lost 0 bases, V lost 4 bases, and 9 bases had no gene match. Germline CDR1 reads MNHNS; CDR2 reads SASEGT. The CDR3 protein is CASSVKGATLSGANVLTF. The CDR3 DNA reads TGTGCCAGCAGTGTAAAGGGGGCAACCCTCTCTGGGGCCAACGTCCTGACTTTC.

The CDR3, as DNA: TGTGCCAGCAGCGCCGACGGAAGGACAGGGGTTACAGAACAGTACTTC. It encodes CASSADGRTGVTEQYF. The chain couples TRBV9 to TRBJ2-7, with TRBD1 identical over 9 bases. Germline CDR1 and CDR2: SGDLS and YYNGEE. This CDR3 spans 16 amino acids. Trimming removed 3 bases from V and 10 bases from J; junction bases left unmatched: 17.

This CDR3 reads CASSFTGAYNEQFF. The CDR3 DNA follows: TGTGCCAGCAGCTTTACCGGAGCCTACAATGAGCAGTTCTTC. The V gene is TRBV7-9, the J gene TRBJ2-1; D remains unclear. Trimming stripped 3 bases from V and 2 bases from J, with 8 bases between. The CDR3 is 14 residues long. Germline V gene sequence: CDR1 SEHNR, CDR2 FQNEAQ (reference sequence). Drawing the rest from reference TRBV7-9 and TRBJ2-1, the complete variable domain is DTGVSQNPRHKITKRGQNVTFRCDPISEHNRLYWYRQTLGQGPEFLTYFQNEAQLEKSRLLSDRFSAERPKGSFSTLEIQRTEQGDSAMYLCASSFTGAYNEQFFGPGTRLTVL.

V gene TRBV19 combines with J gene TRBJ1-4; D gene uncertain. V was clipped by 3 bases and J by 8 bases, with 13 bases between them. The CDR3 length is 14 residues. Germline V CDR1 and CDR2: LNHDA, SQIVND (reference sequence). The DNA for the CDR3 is TGTGCCAGTAGTATTTCCGGGAAGGGAGAAAAACTGTTTTTT. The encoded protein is CASSISGKGEKLFF.

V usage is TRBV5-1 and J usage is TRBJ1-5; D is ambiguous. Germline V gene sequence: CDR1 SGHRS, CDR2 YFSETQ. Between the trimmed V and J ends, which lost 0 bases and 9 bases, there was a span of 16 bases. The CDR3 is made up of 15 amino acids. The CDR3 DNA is TGCGCCAGCAGCTTGGGCGTTTCCGAGCGTTCGCCCCAGCATTTT. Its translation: CASSLGVSERSPQHF.

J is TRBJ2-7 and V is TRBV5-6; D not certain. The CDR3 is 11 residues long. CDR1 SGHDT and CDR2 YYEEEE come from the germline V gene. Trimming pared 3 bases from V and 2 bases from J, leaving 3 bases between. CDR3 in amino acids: CASSSTYEQYF. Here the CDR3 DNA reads TGTGCCAGCAGCTCTACCTACGAGCAGTACTTC. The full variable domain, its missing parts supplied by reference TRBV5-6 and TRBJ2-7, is DAGVTQSPTHLIKTRGQQVTLRCSPKSGHDTVSWYQQALGQGPQFIFQYYEEEERQRGNFPDRFSGHQFPNYSSELNVNALLLGDSALYLCASSSTYEQYFGPGTRLTVT.